This TCR beta chain came from a study of blood T cells in healthy people across ages. This clonotype was seen a few times. V was shortened by 4 bases and J by 7 bases, with 12 bases between the two germline ends. CDR3 length: 13 amino acids. The germline CDR1 and CDR2 sequences are SGHRS and YFSETQ. It was with a sample-barcoded 5' primer and a J-beta primer mix that a second PCR of roughly 6 to 12 cycles was run. TCRdb reanalysed the 5' RACE reads using MiXCR and keeps one entry per CDR3 protein. The sample has about 760,000 distinct CDR3 sequences, roughly 25% seen once. The same data also contributed to another study, on T cells of mothers and their children. Turning to that study: The M1S primer of the second PCR added sample barcodes and 2-4 random nucleotides. Related mother-child pairs showed slightly higher but non-significant overlap than unrelated pairs.

This TCR came from a boy aged 5-17 years in good health. The specimen sequenced was blood. The rearrangement uses TRBV5-1 and TRBJ2-1, with D perhaps matching TRBD1 (6 bases). CDR3 in amino acids: CASSKDSVNEQFF. In DNA form, the CDR3 reads TGCGCCAGCAGCAAGGACAGCGTTAATGAGCAGTTCTTC.